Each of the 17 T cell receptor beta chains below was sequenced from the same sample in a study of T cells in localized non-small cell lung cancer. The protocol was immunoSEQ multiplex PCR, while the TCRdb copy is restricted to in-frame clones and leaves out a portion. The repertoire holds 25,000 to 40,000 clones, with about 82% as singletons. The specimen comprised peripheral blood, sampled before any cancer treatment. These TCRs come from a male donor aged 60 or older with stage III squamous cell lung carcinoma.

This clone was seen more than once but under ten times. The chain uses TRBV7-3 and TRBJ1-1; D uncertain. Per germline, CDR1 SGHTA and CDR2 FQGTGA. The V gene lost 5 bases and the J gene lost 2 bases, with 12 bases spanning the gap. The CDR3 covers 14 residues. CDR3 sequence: CASSPRGGNTEAFF. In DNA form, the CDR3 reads TGTGCCAGCAGCCCCCGCGGCGGCAACACTGAAGCTTTCTTT. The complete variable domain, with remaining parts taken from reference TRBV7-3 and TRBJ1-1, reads GAGVSQTPSNKVTEKGKYVELRCDPISGHTALYWYRQSLGQGPEFLIYFQGTGAADDSGLPNDRFFAVRPEGSVSTLKIQRTERGDSAVYLCASSPRGGNTEAFFGQGTRLTVV.

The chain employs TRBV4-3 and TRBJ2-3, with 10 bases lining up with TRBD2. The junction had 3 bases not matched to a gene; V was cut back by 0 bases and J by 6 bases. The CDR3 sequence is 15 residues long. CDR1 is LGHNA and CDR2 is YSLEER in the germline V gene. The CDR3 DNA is TGCGCCAGCAGCCAAGAAGGACTAGCGGAGGATACGCAGTATTTT. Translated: CASSQEGLAEDTQYF.

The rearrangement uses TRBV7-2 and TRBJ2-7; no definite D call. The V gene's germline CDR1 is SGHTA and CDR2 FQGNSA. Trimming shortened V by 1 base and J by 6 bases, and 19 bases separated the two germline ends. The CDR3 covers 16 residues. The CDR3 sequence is CASSLEGRALYGEQYF. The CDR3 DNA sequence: TGTGCCAGCAGCTTAGAGGGAAGGGCCCTGTATGGCGAGCAGTACTTC.

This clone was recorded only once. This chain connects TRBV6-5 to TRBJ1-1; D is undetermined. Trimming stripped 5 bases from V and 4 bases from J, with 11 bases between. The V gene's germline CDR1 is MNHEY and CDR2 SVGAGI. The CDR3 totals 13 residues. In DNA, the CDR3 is TGTGCCAGCAGTCCTGGACGGGTCACTGAAGCTTTCTTT. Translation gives CASSPGRVTEAFF.

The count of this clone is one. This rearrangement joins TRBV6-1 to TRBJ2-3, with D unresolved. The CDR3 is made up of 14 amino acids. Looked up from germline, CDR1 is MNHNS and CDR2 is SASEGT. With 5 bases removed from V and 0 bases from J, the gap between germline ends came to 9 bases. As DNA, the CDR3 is TGTGCCAGCAGTCCAGGTTCTAGCACAGATACGCAGTATTTT. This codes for CASSPGSSTDTQYF.

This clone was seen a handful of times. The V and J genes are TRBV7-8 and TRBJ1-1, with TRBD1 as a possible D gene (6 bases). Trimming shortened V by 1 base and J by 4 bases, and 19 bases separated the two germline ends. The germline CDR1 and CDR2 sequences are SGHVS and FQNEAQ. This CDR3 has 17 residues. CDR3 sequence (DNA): TGTGCCAGCAGCTTAGTAGGGGGAGGGGGTCCACCCACTGAAGCTTTCTTT. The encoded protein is CASSLVGGGGPPTEAFF.

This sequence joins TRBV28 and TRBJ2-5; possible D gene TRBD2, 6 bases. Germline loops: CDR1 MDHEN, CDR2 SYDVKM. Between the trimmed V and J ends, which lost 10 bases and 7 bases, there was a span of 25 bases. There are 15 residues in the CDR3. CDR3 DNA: TGTGCCACTCTTCAAGGAGGGGCCCGCCGGGGGACCCAGTACTTC. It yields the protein CATLQGGARRGTQYF.

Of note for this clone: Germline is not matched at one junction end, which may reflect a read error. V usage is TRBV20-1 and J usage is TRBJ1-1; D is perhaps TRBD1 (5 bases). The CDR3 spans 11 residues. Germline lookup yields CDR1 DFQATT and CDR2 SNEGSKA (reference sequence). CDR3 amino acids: CSDRGETADLF. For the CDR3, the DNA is TGCAGTGATCGGGGGGAGACAGCTGACCTCTTT.

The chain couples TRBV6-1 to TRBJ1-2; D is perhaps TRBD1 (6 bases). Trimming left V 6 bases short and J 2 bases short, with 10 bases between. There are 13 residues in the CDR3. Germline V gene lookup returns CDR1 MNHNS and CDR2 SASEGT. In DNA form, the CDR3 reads TGTGCCAGCAGGGGCGGACAGAACTATGGCTACACCTTC. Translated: CASRGGQNYGYTF.

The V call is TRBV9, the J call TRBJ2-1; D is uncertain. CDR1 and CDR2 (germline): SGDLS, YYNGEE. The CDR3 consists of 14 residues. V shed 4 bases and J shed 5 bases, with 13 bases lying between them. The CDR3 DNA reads TGTGCCAGCAGCTACCTAATCCTTAACAATGAGCAGTTCTTC. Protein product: CASSYLILNNEQFF.

The CDR3 here is CAWSVGTAEAFF. For the CDR3, the DNA is TGTGCCTGGAGTGTCGGGACCGCTGAAGCTTTCTTT. V usage is TRBV30 and J usage is TRBJ1-1, with D possibly TRBD1 on 5 matching bases. The CDR3 length is 12 residues. Per germline, CDR1 GTSNPN and CDR2 SVGIG (reference sequence). V dropped 0 bases and J dropped 6 bases, with 8 bases sitting between them.

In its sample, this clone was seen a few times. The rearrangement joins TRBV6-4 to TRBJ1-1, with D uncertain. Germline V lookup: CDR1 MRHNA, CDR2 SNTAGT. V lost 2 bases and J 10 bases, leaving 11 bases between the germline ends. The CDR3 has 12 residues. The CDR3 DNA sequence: TGTGCCAGCAGTGACCCGGTCGGGAGAGCTTTCTTT. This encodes CASSDPVGRAFF.

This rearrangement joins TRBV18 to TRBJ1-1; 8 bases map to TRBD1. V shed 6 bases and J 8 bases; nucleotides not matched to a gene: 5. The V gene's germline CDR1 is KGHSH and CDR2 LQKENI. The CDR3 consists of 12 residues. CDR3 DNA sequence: TGTGCCAGCTCCCAACAGGGGGGGGAAGCTTTCTTT. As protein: CASSQQGGEAFF.

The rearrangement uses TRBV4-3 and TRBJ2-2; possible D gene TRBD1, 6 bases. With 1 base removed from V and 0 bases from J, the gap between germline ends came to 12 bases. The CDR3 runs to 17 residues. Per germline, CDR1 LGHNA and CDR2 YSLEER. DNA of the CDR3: TGCGCCAGCAGCCAAGTTTGGGACACCGCGAACACCGGGGAGCTGTTTTTT. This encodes CASSQVWDTANTGELFF.

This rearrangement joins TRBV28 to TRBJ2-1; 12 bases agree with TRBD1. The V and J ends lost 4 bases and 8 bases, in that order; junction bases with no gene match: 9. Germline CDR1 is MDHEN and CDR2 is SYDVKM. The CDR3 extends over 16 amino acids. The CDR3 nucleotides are TGTGCCAGCAGTTCACCGGGACAGGGGGCGAAGGATGAGCAGTTCTTC. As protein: CASSSPGQGAKDEQFF.

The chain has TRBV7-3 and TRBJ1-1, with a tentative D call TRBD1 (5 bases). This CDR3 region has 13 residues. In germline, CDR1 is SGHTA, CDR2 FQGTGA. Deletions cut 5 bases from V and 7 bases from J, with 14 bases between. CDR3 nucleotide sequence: TGTGCCAGCAGCGCGGGGGGGAGCCTTGAAGCTTTCTTT. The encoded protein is CASSAGGSLEAFF.

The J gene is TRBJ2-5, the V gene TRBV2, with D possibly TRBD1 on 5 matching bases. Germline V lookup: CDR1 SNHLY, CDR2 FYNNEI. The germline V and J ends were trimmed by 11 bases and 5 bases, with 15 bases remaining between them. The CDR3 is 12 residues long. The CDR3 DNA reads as TGTGCCGGCGGACAAGACCCGGAGACCCAGTACTTC. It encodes CAGGQDPETQYF.